A single sample gave rise to the 4 T cell receptor beta chains below, sequenced in a study of CD8 T cells in Susac syndrome. Random hexamers were used to reverse transcribe the RNA input (about 0.5 to 1 ug). TCRdb passed the immunoSEQ multiplex PCR reads through MiXCR, listing each CDR3 protein once. The sample includes approximately 120,000 distinct CDR3 sequences, about 96% of them seen just once. The sequencing sample was made of CD4+ T cells from PBMCs. The receptors here all came from a human donor in good health.

This chain uses TRBV29-1 with TRBJ2-3, with TRBD2 matching 12 bases. V lost 7 bases and J lost 4; bases outside the gene matches: 3. The CDR3 is made up of 13 amino acids. Looked up from germline, CDR1 is SQVTM and CDR2 is ANQGSEA. The CDR3 loop is CSASGGDPDTQYF. DNA for the CDR3: TGCAGCGCTAGCGGGGGGGATCCAGATACGCAGTATTTT.

J is TRBJ2-3 and V is TRBV29-1, with TRBD2 identical over 11 bases. Germline trimming cut 4 bases from V and 2 bases from J; bases unmatched to any gene: 8. This CDR3 is built from 16 residues. Germline CDR1 is SQVTM and CDR2 is ANQGSEA. For the CDR3, the DNA is TGCAGCGTTGGGGGTAGCGGGAGGGCGGTCACAGATACGCAGTATTTT. It translates to CSVGGSGRAVTDTQYF.

This rearrangement joins TRBV9 to TRBJ2-6; TRBD2 agrees at 7 bases. V lost 0 bases and J lost 0; bases outside the gene matches: 3. This CDR3 is built from 17 residues. Germline lookup yields CDR1 SGDLS and CDR2 YYNGEE. The chain's CDR3 is CASSVVTGGSGANVLTF. As DNA, the CDR3 is TGTGCCAGCAGCGTAGTGACGGGGGGCTCTGGGGCCAACGTCCTGACTTTC.

The chain uses TRBV10-3 and TRBJ1-1; D may be TRBD1 (6 bases). This CDR3 has 14 amino acids. Germline-derived CDR1 and CDR2 are ENHRY and SYGVKD. The germline V and J ends were trimmed by 3 bases and 1 base, with 9 bases remaining between them. As DNA, the CDR3 is TGTGCCATCAGTGATCCACAGGGGAACACTGAAGCTTTCTTT. The encoded protein is CAISDPQGNTEAFF.